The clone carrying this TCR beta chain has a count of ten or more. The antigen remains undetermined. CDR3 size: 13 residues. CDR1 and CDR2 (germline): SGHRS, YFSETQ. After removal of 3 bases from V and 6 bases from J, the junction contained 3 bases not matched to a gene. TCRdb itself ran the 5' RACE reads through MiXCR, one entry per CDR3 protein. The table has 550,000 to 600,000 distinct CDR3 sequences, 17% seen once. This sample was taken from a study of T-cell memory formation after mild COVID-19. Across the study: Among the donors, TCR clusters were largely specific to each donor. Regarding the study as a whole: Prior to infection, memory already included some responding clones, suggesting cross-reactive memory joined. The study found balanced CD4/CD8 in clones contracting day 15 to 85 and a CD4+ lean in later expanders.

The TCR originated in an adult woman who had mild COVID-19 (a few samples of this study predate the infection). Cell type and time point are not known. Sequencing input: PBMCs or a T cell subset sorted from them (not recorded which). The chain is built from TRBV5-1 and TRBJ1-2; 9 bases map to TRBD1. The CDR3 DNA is TGCGCCAGCAGCTCAGGACAGGGGCATGGCTACACCTTC. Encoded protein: CASSSGQGHGYTF.